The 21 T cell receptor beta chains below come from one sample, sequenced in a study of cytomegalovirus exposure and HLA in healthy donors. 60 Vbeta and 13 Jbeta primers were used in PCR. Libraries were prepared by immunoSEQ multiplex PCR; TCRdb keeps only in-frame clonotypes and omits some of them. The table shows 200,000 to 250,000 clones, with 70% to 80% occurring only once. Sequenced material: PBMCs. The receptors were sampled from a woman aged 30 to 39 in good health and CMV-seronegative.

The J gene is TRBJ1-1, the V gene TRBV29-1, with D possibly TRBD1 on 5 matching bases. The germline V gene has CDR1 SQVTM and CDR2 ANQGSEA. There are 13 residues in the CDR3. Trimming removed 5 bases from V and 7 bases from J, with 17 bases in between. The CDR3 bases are TGCAGCGTTAAGACAGCTGTCGCCGGTGAAGCTTTCTTT. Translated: CSVKTAVAGEAFF.

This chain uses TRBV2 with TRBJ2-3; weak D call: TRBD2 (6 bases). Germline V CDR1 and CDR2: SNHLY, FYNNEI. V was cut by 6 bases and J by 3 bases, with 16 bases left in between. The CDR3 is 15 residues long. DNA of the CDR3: TGTGCCAGCAGCCGCCTAGGGGCGGGAACAGATACGCAGTATTTT. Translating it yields CASSRLGAGTDTQYF.

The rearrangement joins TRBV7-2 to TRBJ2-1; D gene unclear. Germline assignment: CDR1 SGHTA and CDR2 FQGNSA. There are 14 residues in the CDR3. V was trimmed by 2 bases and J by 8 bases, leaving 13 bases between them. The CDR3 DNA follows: TGTGCCAGCAGCTTACAGGTAGGAAGTGATGAGCAGTTCTTC. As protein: CASSLQVGSDEQFF. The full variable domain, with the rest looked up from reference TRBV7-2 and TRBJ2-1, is GAGVSQSPSNKVTEKGKDVELRCDPISGHTALYWYRQSLGQGLEFLIYFQGNSAPDKSGLPSDRFSAERTGGSVSTLTIQRTQQEDSAVYLCASSLQVGSDEQFFGPGTRLTVL.

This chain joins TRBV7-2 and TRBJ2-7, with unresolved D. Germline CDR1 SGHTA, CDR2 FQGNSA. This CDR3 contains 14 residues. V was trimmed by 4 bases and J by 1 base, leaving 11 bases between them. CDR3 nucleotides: TGTGCCAGCAGCTCTCATCGTCAGTCCTACGAGCAGTACTTC. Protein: CASSSHRQSYEQYF. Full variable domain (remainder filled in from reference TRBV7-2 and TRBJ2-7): GAGVSQSPSNKVTEKGKDVELRCDPISGHTALYWYRQSLGQGLEFLIYFQGNSAPDKSGLPSDRFSAERTGGSVSTLTIQRTQQEDSAVYLCASSSHRQSYEQYFGPGTRLTVT.

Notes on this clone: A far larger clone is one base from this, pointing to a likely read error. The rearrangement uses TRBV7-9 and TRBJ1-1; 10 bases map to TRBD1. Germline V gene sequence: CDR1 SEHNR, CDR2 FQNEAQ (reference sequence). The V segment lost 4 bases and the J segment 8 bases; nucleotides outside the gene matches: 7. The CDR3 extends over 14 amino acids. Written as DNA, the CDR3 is TGTGCCAGCAGCTACGGACAGGGGGAGTTGGAAGCTTTCTTT. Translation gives CASSYGQGELEAFF.

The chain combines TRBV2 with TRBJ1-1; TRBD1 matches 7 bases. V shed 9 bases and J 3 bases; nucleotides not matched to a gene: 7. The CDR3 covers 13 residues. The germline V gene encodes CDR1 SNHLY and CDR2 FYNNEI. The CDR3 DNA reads TGTGCCAGAAGACAGGGTACCCACACTGAAGCTTTCTTT. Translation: CARRQGTHTEAFF.

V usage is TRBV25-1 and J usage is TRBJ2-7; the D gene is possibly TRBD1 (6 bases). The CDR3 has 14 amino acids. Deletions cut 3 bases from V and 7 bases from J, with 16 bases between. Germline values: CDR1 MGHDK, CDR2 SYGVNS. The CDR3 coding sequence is TGTGCCAGCAGTGACGGCAGGGGCAACCTTGAGCAGTACTTC. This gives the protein CASSDGRGNLEQYF.

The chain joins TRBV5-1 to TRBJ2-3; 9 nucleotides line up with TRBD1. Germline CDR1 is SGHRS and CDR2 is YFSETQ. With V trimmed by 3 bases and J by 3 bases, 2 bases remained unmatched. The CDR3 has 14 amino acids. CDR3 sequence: CASSWTGETDTQYF. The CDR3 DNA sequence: TGCGCCAGCAGCTGGACAGGGGAAACAGATACGCAGTATTTT.

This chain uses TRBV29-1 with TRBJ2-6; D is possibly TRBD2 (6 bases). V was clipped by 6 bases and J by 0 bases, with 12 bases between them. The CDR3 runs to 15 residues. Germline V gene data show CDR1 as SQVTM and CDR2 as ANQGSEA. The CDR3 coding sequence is TGCAGCGTGACCCCCGGGAGCTCTGGGGCCAACGTCCTGACTTTC. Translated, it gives CSVTPGSSGANVLTF.

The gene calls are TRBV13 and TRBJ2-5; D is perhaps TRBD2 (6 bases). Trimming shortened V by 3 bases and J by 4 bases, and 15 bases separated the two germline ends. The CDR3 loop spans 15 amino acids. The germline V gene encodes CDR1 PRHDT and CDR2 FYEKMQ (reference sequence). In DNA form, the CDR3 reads TGTGCCAGCAGCTTCGGGACTCGGGGCGGAGAGACCCAGTACTTC. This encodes CASSFGTRGGETQYF.

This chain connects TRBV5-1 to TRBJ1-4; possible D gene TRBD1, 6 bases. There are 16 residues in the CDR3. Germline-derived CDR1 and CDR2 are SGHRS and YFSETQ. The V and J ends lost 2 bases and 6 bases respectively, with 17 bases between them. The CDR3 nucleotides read TGCGCCAGCAGCTTTGTTTCAGGGGTTAGGGATGAAAAACTGTTTTTT. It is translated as CASSFVSGVRDEKLFF.

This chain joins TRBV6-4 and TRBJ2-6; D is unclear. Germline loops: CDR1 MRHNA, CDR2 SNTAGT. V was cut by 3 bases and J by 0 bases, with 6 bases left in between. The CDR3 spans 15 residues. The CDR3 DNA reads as TGTGCCAGCAGTGAACAAATCTCTGGGGCCAACGTCCTGACTTTC. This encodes CASSEQISGANVLTF.

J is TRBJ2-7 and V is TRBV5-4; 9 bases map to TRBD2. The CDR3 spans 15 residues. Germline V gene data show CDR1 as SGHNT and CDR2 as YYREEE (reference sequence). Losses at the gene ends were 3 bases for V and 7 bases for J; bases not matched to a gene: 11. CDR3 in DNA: TGTGCCAGCAGCTGGGGGGCGGGAGGGCCTGATGAGCAGTACTTC. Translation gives CASSWGAGGPDEQYF.

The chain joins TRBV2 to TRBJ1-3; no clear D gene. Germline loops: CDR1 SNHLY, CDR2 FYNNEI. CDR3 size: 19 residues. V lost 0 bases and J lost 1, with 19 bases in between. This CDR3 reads CASSEAATRERLSGNTIYF. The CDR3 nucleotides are TGTGCCAGCAGTGAAGCGGCGACACGCGAACGGTTATCTGGAAACACCATATATTTT.

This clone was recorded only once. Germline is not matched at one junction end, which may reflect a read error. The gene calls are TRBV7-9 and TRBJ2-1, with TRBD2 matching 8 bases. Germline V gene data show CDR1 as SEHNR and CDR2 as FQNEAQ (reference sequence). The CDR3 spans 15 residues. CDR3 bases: TGTTCCAGCAGGCTTTCCGGGACTAGATACAATGAGCAGTTCTTC. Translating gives CSSRLSGTRYNEQFF.

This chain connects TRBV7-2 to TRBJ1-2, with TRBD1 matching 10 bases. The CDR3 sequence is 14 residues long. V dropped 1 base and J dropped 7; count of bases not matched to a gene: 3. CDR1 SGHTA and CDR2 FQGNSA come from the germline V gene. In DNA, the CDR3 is TGTGCCAGCAGCTTAGGGGACAGGGGACGTGGCTACACCTTC. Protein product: CASSLGDRGRGYTF.

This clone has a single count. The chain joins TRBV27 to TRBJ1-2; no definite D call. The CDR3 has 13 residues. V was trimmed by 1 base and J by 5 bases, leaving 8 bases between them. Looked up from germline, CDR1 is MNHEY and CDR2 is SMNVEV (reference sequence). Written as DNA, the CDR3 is TGTGCCAGCAGTTTATATGGAGAATATGGCTACACCTTC. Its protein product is CASSLYGEYGYTF.

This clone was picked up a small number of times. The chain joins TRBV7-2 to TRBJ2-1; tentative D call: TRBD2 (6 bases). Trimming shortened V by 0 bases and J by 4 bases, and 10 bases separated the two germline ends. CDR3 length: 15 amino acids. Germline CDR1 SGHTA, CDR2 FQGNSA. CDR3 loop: CASSLASGQYNEQFF. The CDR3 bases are TGTGCCAGCAGCTTAGCCAGCGGGCAGTACAATGAGCAGTTCTTC. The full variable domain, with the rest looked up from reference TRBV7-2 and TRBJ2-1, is GAGVSQSPSNKVTEKGKDVELRCDPISGHTALYWYRQSLGQGLEFLIYFQGNSAPDKSGLPSDRFSAERTGGSVSTLTIQRTQQEDSAVYLCASSLASGQYNEQFFGPGTRLTVL.

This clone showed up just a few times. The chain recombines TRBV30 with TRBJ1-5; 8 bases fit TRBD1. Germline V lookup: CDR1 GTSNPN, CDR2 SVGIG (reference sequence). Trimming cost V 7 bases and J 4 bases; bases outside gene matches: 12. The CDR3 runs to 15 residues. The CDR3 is CAYRTGTTGNQPQHF. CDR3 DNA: TGTGCCTACCGGACAGGGACAACGGGGAATCAGCCCCAGCATTTT.

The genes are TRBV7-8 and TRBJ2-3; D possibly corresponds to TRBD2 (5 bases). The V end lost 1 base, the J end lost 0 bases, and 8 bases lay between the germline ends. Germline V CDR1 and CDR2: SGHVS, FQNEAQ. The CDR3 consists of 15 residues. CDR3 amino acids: CASSLVRGSTDTQYF. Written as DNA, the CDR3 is TGTGCCAGCAGCTTAGTCCGGGGAAGCACAGATACGCAGTATTTT.

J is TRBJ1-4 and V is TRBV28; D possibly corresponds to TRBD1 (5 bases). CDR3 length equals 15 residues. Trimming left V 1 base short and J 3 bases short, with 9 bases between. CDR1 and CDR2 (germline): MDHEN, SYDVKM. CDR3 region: CASSLLAGSNEKLFF. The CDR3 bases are TGTGCCAGCAGTTTATTAGCAGGGTCTAATGAAAAACTGTTTTTT.